This TCR beta chain was sequenced for a study of tumor and adjacent non-tumor tissue in lung cancer (dated by TCRdb to the late 2010s). Turning to the overall study: By cancer type, the cohort comprised about 13 adenocarcinoma patients, a couple of squamous cell carcinoma patients and 1 small cell lung cancer patient. The roughly 15 patients were aged roughly 30 to 85 years, included around 10 men and 5 women, and had TNM stage I to III disease. Sequencing produced approximately 130 million productive TCRbeta reads in total, an average of about 4.17 million reads per sample. Bulk TCRbeta repertoires were compared between lung tumor tissue and matched distant non-tumor lung tissue obtained from 15 lung cancer patients. TCRbeta CDR3 sequencing was performed on about 30 paired specimens, with one tumor sample and one normal lung sample collected per patient. General study outcomes and caveats: Only around 14 patients were in the cohort, and the authors stated that larger samples and more detailed clinical data are needed. Neither the sequencing platform nor unique molecular identifiers are named or mentioned anywhere in the methods. A significantly larger cumulative share of the repertoire was made up by the top 100 clones in normal lung than in tumor tissue. Peripheral blood was not sequenced, so blood TCRbeta repertoires in these lung cancer patients were not examined. TCR diversity was significantly higher in younger patients, and higher tumor TCR diversity was associated with shorter overall and disease-free survival. TCR diversity (inverse Simpson) was significantly higher in tumor than in normal lung tissue (around 460 vs 160, P = 0.0075, Mann-Whitney U test).

From its cysteine to its phenylalanine, the CDR3 spans 14 amino acids. Only the CDR3 region is kept as DNA, spanning 42 bases read in frame from base 1. As encoded in the germline V gene, CDR1 is MNHNS while CDR2 is SASEGT. Bulk unsorted tissue served as the source for RNA extraction, and RNA quality was assessed using a NanoDrop ND-1000 and an Agilent 2100. Newly diagnosed lung cancer patients without prior chemotherapy who had been admitted for thoracic surgery in China between August and November 2014 were enrolled as donors. Patients who had received previous radiotherapy or chemotherapy, or who had another concurrent cancer, were excluded from the study. Surgical tissue pieces of roughly 1-2.1 cm3 were preserved in RNAlater solution and stored at -80 °C until use. The method was multiplex PCR. Sequenced using an Illumina HiSeq 2500. Following protocols modified from ARM-PCR, the researchers constructed TCRbeta libraries through three rounds of nested PCR with primers (Table S4). Before sequencing, PCR products of 200-500 bp were cut from the gel and purified using the QIAquick gel extraction kit. In the authors' own workflow: Reads were cleaned with Trimmomatic, merged with FLASH into complete CDR3 sequences, and assigned to V(D)J germline segments with MiTCR. Clonal diversity was computed as the inverse Simpson's index with VDJtools. In-frame sequences lacking a premature stop codon were counted as productive reads. TCRdb's own reprocessing of the public reads used fastp at Q25 and MiXCR and kept productive beta chains. Duplicate CDR3 protein sequences are folded into a single record with the most common DNA and genes. The V and J calls, along with clone size, are taken from TCRdb and not from the paper's own processing. Recorded for this sample are fewer than 150,000 distinct CDR3 sequences; approximately 64% of them occurred a single time. Of the sample, 15% to 20% is held by the ten largest clones.

As regards this clonotype: It has no known antigen specificity. This may arise from a read error, as a much more abundant clone is one base away.

The sample comprised lung tumor tissue. The sequence joins TRBV6-1 to TRBJ2-1; the D gene remains uncertain. The source is a man between 60 and 70 years old with small cell lung cancer. In nucleotides, the sequence is TGTGCCAGCGTCGTGGCTTCGGAATACAATGATCAGTTCTTC. The encoded protein is CASVVASEYNDQFF.